The present T cell receptor beta chain was sequenced within a study of STAT5B mutations in CD4+ large granular lymphocyte leukemia. V shed 0 bases and J shed 8 bases, with 7 bases lying between them. The CDR3 length is 12 residues. CDR1 ENHRY and CDR2 SYGVKD come from the germline V gene. Here immunoSEQ multiplex PCR was the method, and the copy in TCRdb shows in-frame clones only, minus some. The sample includes 30,000 to 35,000 clones, over 80% of them seen just once. Findings and limits, study-wide: Compared with healthy controls (2/35), patient top clones favored TRBV06 (8/27). 25% of private leukemic clonotypes occurred rarely in other patients' non-leukemic repertoires. Patient CD4-sorted repertoires stayed more clonal than healthy ones after leukemic-clone removal.

This clone showed up just a few times. Its antigen remains unidentified. Sequenced material: CD4+ T cells from blood buffy coats. This sequence originates from a human donor in good health. V is TRBV10-3 and J is TRBJ1-2; D not certain. CDR3 in DNA: TGTGCCATCAGTGAGTCCCAGGCCGGCTACACCTTC. Encoded protein: CAISESQAGYTF.